This T cell receptor (beta chain) derives from a study of memory B cells and T cells in multiple sclerosis. To note about this clone: Its antigen is undetermined.

Repertoires were generated with immunoSEQ multiplex PCR, while TCRdb's copy carries only in-frame clones and drops some. The table lists some 48,000 clones, 82% of them singletons. After stimulus-free culture, autoproliferating CFSE-dim and non-proliferating CFSE-high T cells were sequenced separately. Roughly 4.8x10^7 CFSE-labeled PBMCs were cultured less than eight days unstimulated, then replicate wells were pooled. The length of the CDR3 is 12 residues. V was pared by 5 bases and J by 10 bases, with 3 bases of the junction left unmatched. The germline V gene encodes CDR1 SNHLY and CDR2 FYNNEI. Sequencing input: PBMCs from blood kept in culture. This clonotype was obtained from a human donor with multiple sclerosis. This chain links TRBV2 with TRBJ2-1, with 9 bases fitting TRBD2. The CDR3 loop reads CASSNSGGEQFF. CDR3 in DNA: TGTGCCAGCAGTAATAGCGGGGGAGAGCAGTTCTTC.